The rows below give T cell receptor beta chains drawn from one sample of a study of CD8 T cells in Susac syndrome. TCRdb reprocessed the immunoSEQ multiplex PCR reads with MiXCR, giving one entry per CDR3 protein. The sample has some 170,000 distinct CDR3 sequences, roughly 95% seen once. Sequences were obtained from CD4+ T cells from PBMCs. Every receptor here comes from a human donor in good health. The CDR3 runs from the conserved cysteine through the conserved F or W. A D gene is named only where the DNA matches it firmly. Size tells how often a clone was seen (once, few, many) or the class of an expanded clone, and some rows leave it out.

len	d_gene	abundance	v_gene	j_gene	CDR3nt	CDR3aa
13	NA	NA	TRBV30	TRBJ1-1	TGTGCCTGGACTCCCGACAGAGACACTGAAGCTTTCTTT	CAWTPDRDTEAFF
13	NA	NA	TRBV29-1	TRBJ2-5	TGCAGCGTTTACGGGACGGGGGAAGAGACCCAGTACTTC	CSVYGTGEETQYF
16	TRBD2	NA	TRBV30	TRBJ2-1	TGTGCCTGGAGTGTCCTGGGACTAGCGAAGTACAATGAGCAGTTCTTC	CAWSVLGLAKYNEQFF
14	NA	NA	TRBV27	TRBJ2-7	TGTGCCAGCGCGGACTTTAAACGCTCCTACGAGCAGTACTTC	CASADFKRSYEQYF
13	NA	once	TRBV30	TRBJ1-1	TGTGCCTGGAATGCTGGGAGAGGCACTGAAGCTTTCTTT	CAWNAGRGTEAFF
11	TRBD1	NA	TRBV3-1	TRBJ2-1	TGTGCCAGCAGAGGGACAGGGAGTGAGTTCTTC	CASRGTGSEFF
14	NA	NA	TRBV28	TRBJ2-3	TGTGCCAGCAGTCCAGCAACAGGGCCAGATACGCAGTATTTT	CASSPATGPDTQYF
15	TRBD1	NA	TRBV6-2/TRBV6-3	TRBJ2-5	TGTGCCAGCAGTTACGACAGGGCGGACAAAGAGACCCAGTACTTC	CASSYDRADKETQYF
11	NA	few	TRBV7-2	TRBJ2-1	TGTGCCAGCAGCTTAGAGGATGAGCAGTTCTTC	CASSLEDEQFF
16	NA	NA	TRBV7-2	TRBJ2-7	TGTGCCAGCAGCTTAGACATGAAACGGATTAACTACGAGCAGTACTTC	CASSLDMKRINYEQYF
14	NA	NA	TRBV29-1	TRBJ1-5	TGCAGCGTAGCTGGACGGAATAGCAATCAGCCCCAGCATTTT	CSVAGRNSNQPQHF
15	TRBD2	NA	TRBV4-2	TRBJ2-1	TGTGCCAGCAGCCAAGTAACTAGCGGGAGGGATGAGCAGTTCTTC	CASSQVTSGRDEQFF
15	NA	NA	TRBV12-3/TRBV12-4	TRBJ1-2	TGTGCCAGCAGTCCACCGGGACGCGCATCCTATGGCTACACCTTC	CASSPPGRASYGYTF
18	NA	few	TRBV24-1	TRBJ2-1	TGTGCCACCAGTGATGCCGGGACACTGAGTCGCTCCTACAATGAGCAGTTCTTC	CATSDAGTLSRSYNEQFF
13	NA	NA	TRBV29-1	TRBJ2-7	TGCAGCGTCACGCGAGCGACAGGTTCCGAGCAGTACTTC	CSVTRATGSEQYF
16	TRBD1	NA	TRBV3-1	TRBJ1-1	TGTGCCAGCAGCCAAGAAGGGGACAGGGTTGACACTGAAGCTTTCTTT	CASSQEGDRVDTEAFF
20	TRBD1	NA	TRBV6-5	TRBJ1-5	TGTGCCAGCAGTTACACAAACGGGGCCCCTCCGGGACAGGGATATCAGCCCCAGCATTTT	CASSYTNGAPPGQGYQPQHF